What follows is one T cell receptor beta chain and its context. Its target is unknown. Here immunoSEQ multiplex PCR was the method, and the copy in TCRdb shows in-frame clones only, minus some. The sample carries around 15,000 clones, roughly 86% recorded once. This sample was included in a study of T cells in localized non-small cell lung cancer. General study results and limits: Prolonged overall survival went with higher T cell density in the blood. Uninvolved adjacent lung had more T cell clonality than any other tissue, topping tumor. There were a median roughly 54 of the top 100 tumor clones appearing in adjacent lung. Heterogeneity within the tumor remains possible, as just one region underwent sequencing.

This CDR3 region has 13 residues. The germline gives CDR1 MNHEY, CDR2 SMNVEV (reference sequence). Trimming removed 3 bases at V and 1 base at J, with 5 bases between. J is TRBJ2-3 and V is TRBV27, with D unclear. This specimen consisted of peripheral blood mononuclear cells, obtained before any cancer treatment. This sequence originates from a male donor older than 55 with stage II lung adenocarcinoma. CDR3 sequence: CASSFVGTDTQYF. The CDR3 DNA is TGTGCCAGCAGTTTTGTCGGCACAGATACGCAGTATTTT.